The 12 T cell receptor beta chains below all came from one sample that was sequenced in a study of blood T cells in healthy people across ages. A J-beta primer mix and a sample-barcoded 5' primer were used in a second PCR of about 7 to 11 cycles. TCRdb reprocessed the 5' RACE reads with MiXCR, giving one entry per CDR3 protein. The sample shows fewer than 900,000 distinct CDR3 sequences, 49% of them seen only once. Sample: blood. The receptor set was obtained from an older woman in good health.

The chain recombines TRBV4-2 with TRBJ2-7; 7 bases map to TRBD2. The trim removed 1 base at V and 1 base at J, leaving 7 bases unmatched. Germline CDR1 LGHNA, CDR2 YNFKEQ. This CDR3 contains 16 residues. The CDR3 region has the DNA TGTGCCAGCAGCCAAGTCGGTAGCGGGCGATCCTACGAGCAGTACTTC. Its translation: CASSQVGSGRSYEQYF.

The rearrangement uses TRBV21-1 and TRBJ2-5; the table's D call TRBD2 went unverified against the DNA. TRBV21-1 is designated a pseudogene. The CDR3 length is 14 residues. The CDR3 here is CASSKSPAGETQYF. In nucleotides, the CDR3 is TGTGCCAGCAGCAAGAGTCCAGCGGGGGAGACCCAGTACTTC.

This clonotype was counted a few times. The rearrangement joins TRBV20-1 to TRBJ1-2; D call uncertain. Germline V gene data show CDR1 as DFQATT and CDR2 as SNEGSKA (reference sequence). Trimming left V 1 base short and J 3 bases short, with 21 bases between. The CDR3 runs 17 residues. The CDR3 DNA reads TGCAGTGCTAGAGTCCGATCACAAGGCTCGCGATACTATGGCTACACCTTC. It codes for CSARVRSQGSRYYGYTF.

A word on this clonotype: Its ends do not fully match the called genes, so a read error is possible. CDR3 nucleotide sequence: TGCGGTGCTGAGGGGAGCGCAGACCCCACAGATACGCAGTATTTT. Residues: CGAEGSADPTDTQYF. V is TRBV20-1 and J is TRBJ2-3; D could derive from TRBD1 or TRBD2 (5 bases each). Germline V lookup: CDR1 DFQATT, CDR2 SNEGSKA (reference sequence). The CDR3 is 15 residues long.

This clonotype occurred a few times. V is TRBV4-3 and J is TRBJ1-1, with unresolved D. The CDR3 is 13 amino acids. Germline V gene data show CDR1 as LGHNA and CDR2 as YSLEER. Between the trimmed V and J ends, which lost 1 base and 2 bases, there was a span of 5 bases. The CDR3 region is CASSQVVNTEAFF. The CDR3 DNA sequence: TGCGCCAGCAGCCAAGTGGTTAACACTGAAGCTTTCTTT.

This clonotype was seen only a few times. This rearrangement joins TRBV29-1 to TRBJ1-2; tentatively, D is TRBD1 (5 bases). Trimming removed 3 bases at V and 8 bases at J, with 13 bases between. This CDR3 comprises 12 residues. CDR1 is SQVTM, CDR2 ANQGSEA, per germline. CDR3 region: CSVEAQGLGYTF. The CDR3 DNA reads as TGCAGCGTTGAGGCGCAGGGCCTAGGCTACACCTTC.

The chain links TRBV27 to TRBJ2-3; the D call may be TRBD1 or TRBD2 (5 bases each). With 5 bases removed from V and 3 bases from J, the gap between germline ends came to 18 bases. The CDR3 has 16 residues. Germline CDR1 reads MNHEY; CDR2 reads SMNVEV (reference sequence). The CDR3 spells CASSRPGEGVTDTQYF. CDR3 DNA sequence: TGTGCCAGCAGTCGGCCCGGGGAAGGGGTAACAGATACGCAGTATTTT.

This clonotype was observed a handful of times. The rearrangement uses TRBV28 and TRBJ1-2; D ambiguous. The CDR3 consists of 14 residues. The V gene's germline CDR1 is MDHEN and CDR2 SYDVKM. V lost 2 bases, J lost 2 bases, and 9 bases lay in between. The CDR3 bases are TGTGCCAGCAGTTTACCGCTCAAGAACTATGGCTACACCTTC. It specifies CASSLPLKNYGYTF.

As concerns this clonotype: The junction shows a germline mismatch at one end, possibly a read error. The rearrangement joins TRBV7-8 to TRBJ1-1; maybe TRBD1 (5 bases). Germline V gene data show CDR1 as SGHVS and CDR2 as FQNEAQ. CDR3 size: 15 residues. This CDR3 is CVSSGSEGRGPEAFF. CDR3 DNA: TGTGTCAGCAGCGGGTCGGAGGGGCGCGGTCCTGAAGCTTTCTTT.

V is TRBV20-1 and J is TRBJ2-1; possible D gene TRBD1, 5 bases. CDR3 size: 14 residues. The germline V gene has CDR1 DFQATT and CDR2 SNEGSKA (reference sequence). The V end was cut by 0 bases, the J end by 4 bases, with 10 bases between. The CDR3 sequence is CSAREPRQYNEQFF. The CDR3 bases are TGCAGTGCTAGAGAGCCCCGACAGTACAATGAGCAGTTCTTC.

With respect to this clonotype: Just one base apart from a much larger clone, this may be a read error. The V and J genes are TRBV7-2 and TRBJ2-5; D gene ambiguous. This CDR3 comprises 12 residues. CDR1 is SGHTA and CDR2 is FQGNSA in the germline V gene. CDR3 nucleotide sequence: TGTGTCAGCAGCCGTCATCAAGAGACCCAGTACTTC. Its protein is CVSSRHQETQYF.

Only a few counts were recorded for this clonotype. J is TRBJ1-2 and V is TRBV6-2 or TRBV6-3; D not certain. The CDR3 extends over 12 amino acids. Germline CDR1 reads MNHEY; CDR2 reads SVGEGT. V gave up 5 bases and J gave up 4 bases, with 8 bases separating them. DNA of the CDR3: TGTGCCAGCAGTGGATTCTCCTATGGCTACACCTTC. Amino acid sequence: CASSGFSYGYTF.